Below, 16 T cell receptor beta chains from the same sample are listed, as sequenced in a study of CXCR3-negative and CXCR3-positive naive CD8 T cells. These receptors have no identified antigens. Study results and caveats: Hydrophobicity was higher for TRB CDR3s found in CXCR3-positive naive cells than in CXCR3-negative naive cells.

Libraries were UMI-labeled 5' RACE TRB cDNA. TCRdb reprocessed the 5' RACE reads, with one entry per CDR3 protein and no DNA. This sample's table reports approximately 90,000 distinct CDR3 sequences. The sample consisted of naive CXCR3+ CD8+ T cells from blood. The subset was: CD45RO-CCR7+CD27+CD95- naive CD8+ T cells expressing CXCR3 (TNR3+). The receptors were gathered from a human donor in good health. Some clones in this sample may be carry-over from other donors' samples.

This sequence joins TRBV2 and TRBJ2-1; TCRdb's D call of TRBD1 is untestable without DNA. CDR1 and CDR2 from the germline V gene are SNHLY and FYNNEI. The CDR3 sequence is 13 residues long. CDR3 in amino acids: CASSASGYNEQFF.

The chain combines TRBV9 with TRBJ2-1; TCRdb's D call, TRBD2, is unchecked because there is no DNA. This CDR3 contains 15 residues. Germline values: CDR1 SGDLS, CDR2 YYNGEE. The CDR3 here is CASSVAGAVYNEQFF.

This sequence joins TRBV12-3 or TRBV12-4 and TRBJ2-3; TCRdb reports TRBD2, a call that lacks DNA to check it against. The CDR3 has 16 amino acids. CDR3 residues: CASSSLAGPSTDTQYF.

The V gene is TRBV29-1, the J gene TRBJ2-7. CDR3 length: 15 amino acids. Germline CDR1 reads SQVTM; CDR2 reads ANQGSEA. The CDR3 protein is CSVLGTDRSSYEQYF.

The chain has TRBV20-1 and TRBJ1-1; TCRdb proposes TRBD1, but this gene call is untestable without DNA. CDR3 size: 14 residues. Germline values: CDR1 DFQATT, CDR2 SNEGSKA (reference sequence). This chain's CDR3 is CSARDHRMNTEAFF.

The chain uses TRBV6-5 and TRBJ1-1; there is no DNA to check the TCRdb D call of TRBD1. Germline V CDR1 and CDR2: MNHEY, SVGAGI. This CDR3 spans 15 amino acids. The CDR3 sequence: CASSYSRTGGTEAFF.

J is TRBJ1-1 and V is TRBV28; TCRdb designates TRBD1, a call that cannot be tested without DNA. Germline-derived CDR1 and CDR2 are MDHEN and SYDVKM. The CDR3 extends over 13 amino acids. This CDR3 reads CAIRGLMNTEAFF. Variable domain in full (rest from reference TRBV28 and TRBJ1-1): DVKVTQSSRYLVKRTGEKVFLECVQDMDHENMFWYRQDPGLGLRLIYFSYDVKMKEKGDIPEGYSVSREKKERFSLILESASTNQTSMYLCAIRGLMNTEAFFGQGTRLTVV.

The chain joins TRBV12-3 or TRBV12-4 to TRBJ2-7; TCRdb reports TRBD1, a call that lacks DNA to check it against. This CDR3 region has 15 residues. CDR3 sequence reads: CASSLAQGQASEQYF.

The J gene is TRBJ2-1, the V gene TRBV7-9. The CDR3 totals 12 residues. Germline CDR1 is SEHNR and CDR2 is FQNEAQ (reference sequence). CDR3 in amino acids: CAGSAEVNEQFF.

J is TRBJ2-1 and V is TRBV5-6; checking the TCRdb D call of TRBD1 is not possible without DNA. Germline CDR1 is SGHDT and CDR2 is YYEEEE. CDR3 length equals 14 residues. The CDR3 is CASSPGSLNNEQFF.

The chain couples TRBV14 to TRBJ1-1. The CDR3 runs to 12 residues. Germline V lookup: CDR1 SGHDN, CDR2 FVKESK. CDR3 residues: CASSQMNTEAFF.

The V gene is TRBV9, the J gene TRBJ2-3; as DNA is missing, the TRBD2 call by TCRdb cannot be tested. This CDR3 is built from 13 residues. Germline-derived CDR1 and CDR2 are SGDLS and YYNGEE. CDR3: CASSEGRGDTQYF.

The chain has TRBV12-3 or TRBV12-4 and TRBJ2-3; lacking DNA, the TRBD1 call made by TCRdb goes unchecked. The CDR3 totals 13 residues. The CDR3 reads CASSLTGADTQYF.

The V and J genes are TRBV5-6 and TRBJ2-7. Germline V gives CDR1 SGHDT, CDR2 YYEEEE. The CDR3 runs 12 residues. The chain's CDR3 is CASSLGDYVQYF. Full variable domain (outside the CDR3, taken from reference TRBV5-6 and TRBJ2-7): DAGVTQSPTHLIKTRGQQVTLRCSPKSGHDTVSWYQQALGQGPQFIFQYYEEEERQRGNFPDRFSGHQFPNYSSELNVNALLLGDSALYLCASSLGDYVQYFGPGTRLTVT.

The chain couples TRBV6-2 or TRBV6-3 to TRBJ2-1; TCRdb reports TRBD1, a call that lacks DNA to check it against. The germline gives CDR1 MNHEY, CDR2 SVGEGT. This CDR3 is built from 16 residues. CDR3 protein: CASSYGLGPGGYEQFF.

CDR3 in amino acids: CASSEAGREWPQHF. This rearrangement joins TRBV6-1 to TRBJ1-5; TCRdb names TRBD1, which stays unverified in the absence of DNA. Germline CDR1 is MNHNS and CDR2 is SASEGT. This CDR3 region has 14 residues.